The source of this T cell receptor (beta chain) is a study of cytomegalovirus exposure and HLA in healthy donors. Amplification used 60 Vbeta primers and 13 Jbeta primers. Only in-frame clones appear in the TCRdb table, and some are missing; sequencing was by immunoSEQ multiplex PCR. The table for this sample gives 80,000 to 100,000 clones. Deletions cut 6 bases from V and 2 bases from J, with 20 bases between. The CDR3 covers 16 residues. Germline values: CDR1 LNHDA, CDR2 SQIVND (reference sequence). This clonotype was obtained from a man between 45 and 60 years old in good health and CMV-seropositive. Sample: PBMCs. The V and J genes are TRBV19 and TRBJ2-7; TRBD1 might be the D (6 bases). This CDR3 reads CASSQSGTRITYEQYF. As DNA, the CDR3 is TGTGCCAGTAGCCAATCCGGGACACGGATAACCTACGAGCAGTACTTC.